This T cell receptor beta chain appears in the sequencing data of a study of cytomegalovirus exposure and HLA in healthy donors. 60 Vbeta and 13 Jbeta primers were used in PCR. Assay: immunoSEQ multiplex PCR; the TCRdb copy retains only in-frame clones and omits some. The sample has 90,000 to 120,000 clones, 77% seen once. Trimming stripped 4 bases from V and 3 bases from J, with 12 bases between. The CDR3 extends over 14 amino acids. CDR1 MNHNS and CDR2 SASEGT come from the germline V gene. This clonotype originated in a male donor in good health and CMV-seronegative. Sequences were obtained from PBMCs. V usage is TRBV6-1 and J usage is TRBJ1-2; tentatively, D is TRBD1 (5 bases). The CDR3 bases are TGTGCCAGCAGTGGTAGGGGCAGGGACTATGGCTACACCTTC. Translated: CASSGRGRDYGYTF.